This is a list of T cell receptor beta chains from one sample in a study of identical twins. TCRdb redid the calling of the 5' RACE reads with MiXCR, one entry per CDR3 protein. The top ten hold around 3% of the sample, which has approximately 500,000 distinct CDR3 sequences, roughly 24% seen once. The data also belong to a second study, concerning T cells expressing NK-cell markers.

Sequenced input: CD4+ T cells sorted from blood. These receptors were collected from a woman younger than 30 in good health. CDR3s include the opening cysteine and the closing phenylalanine or tryptophan. A D gene is named only where the DNA matches it firmly. Clone size is stated in some rows and not others, as once, few, many or a class when expanded.

>.|TRBV19|TRBJ2-7|.
CASSMGGSGNYEQYF
TGTGCCAGTAGTATGGGGGGTAGCGGAAACTACGAGCAGTACTTC
>.|TRBV7-2|TRBJ1-3|few
CASSLYRGGNTIYF
TGTGCCAGCAGCTTGTACCGAGGGGGAAACACCATATATTTT
>TRBD1|TRBV5-1|TRBJ1-5|.
CASSQTGTEYQPQHF
TGCGCCAGCAGCCAAACCGGGACAGAATATCAGCCCCAGCATTTT
>.|TRBV12-3/TRBV12-4|TRBJ2-2|.
CASSLKHGVVKLFF
TGTGCCAGCAGTTTAAAACACGGGGTCGTCAAGCTGTTTTTT
>TRBD2|TRBV7-9|TRBJ2-7|once
CASNPAGGYEQYF
TGTGCCAGCAACCCAGCGGGGGGCTACGAGCAGTACTTC
>.|TRBV27|TRBJ2-3|few
CASSLWGREADTQYF
TGTGCCAGCAGTTTATGGGGCAGGGAGGCAGATACGCAGTATTTT
>.|TRBV29-1|TRBJ2-7|few
CSVGDGGEQYF
TGCAGCGTAGGGGATGGAGGCGAGCAGTACTTC
>.|TRBV20-1|TRBJ1-3|.
CSARGSSGNTIYF
TGCAGTGCCCGAGGGAGCTCTGGAAACACCATATATTTT
>TRBD2|TRBV10-3|TRBJ2-7|few
CAISPGLAGYEQYF
TGTGCCATCAGTCCGGGACTAGCGGGATACGAGCAGTACTTC
>.|TRBV20-1|TRBJ2-1|few
CSASHGDRNEQFF
TGCAGTGCATCCCACGGGGATCGCAATGAGCAGTTCTTC
>.|TRBV7-9|TRBJ1-1|many
CASSRQENTEAFF
TGTGCCAGCAGCCGACAGGAGAACACTGAAGCTTTCTTT
>.|TRBV7-9|TRBJ1-2|.
CASSPSRLNYGYTF
TGTGCCAGCAGCCCCTCGAGGCTTAACTATGGCTACACCTTC
>.|TRBV21-1|TRBJ2-2|.
CASSSKHGELFF
TGTGCCAGCAGCAGCAAACACGGGGAGCTGTTTTTT
>.|TRBV18|TRBJ1-1|few
CASSPPSGRDTEAFF
TGTGCCAGCTCACCTCCCTCAGGGAGGGACACTGAAGCTTTCTTT
>.|TRBV30|TRBJ2-2|.
CAWSPRRGWAGELFF
TGTGCCTGGAGCCCCCGGAGGGGGTGGGCCGGGGAGCTGTTTTTT
>.|TRBV7-9|TRBJ2-3|.
CASSSSGTPTDTQYF
TGTGCCAGCAGCTCCTCCGGGACTCCCACAGATACGCAGTATTTT
>TRBD2|TRBV6-1|TRBJ2-1|.
CASKRTSGYNEQFF
TGTGCCAGCAAGAGGACTAGCGGGTACAATGAGCAGTTCTTC
>.|TRBV5-5|TRBJ2-3|few
CASRQSWGLGTDTQYF
TGTGCCAGCAGACAATCCTGGGGGCTCGGCACAGATACGCAGTATTTT
>TRBD1|TRBV5-1|TRBJ1-2|few
CASSLEGTGAVLNYGYTF
TGCGCCAGCAGCTTGGAGGGAACAGGGGCCGTACTTAACTATGGCTACACCTTC
>TRBD2|TRBV9|TRBJ2-2|.
CASSVEAGTLGGELFF
TGTGCCAGCAGCGTAGAAGCGGGGACTCTGGGCGGGGAGCTGTTTTTT
>.|TRBV20-1|TRBJ1-2|.
CSAPDRLGGYGYTF
TGCAGTGCTCCAGACCGACTGGGTGGCTATGGCTACACCTTC
>TRBD2|TRBV3-1|TRBJ2-5|.
CASRQTSGPQETQYF
TGTGCCAGCAGACAGACTAGCGGGCCACAAGAGACCCAGTACTTC